This is a list of T cell receptor beta chains from one sample in a study of CD8 T cell repertoires and HIV-1 epitope variants. This table comes from immunoSEQ multiplex PCR, and its TCRdb copy is limited to in-frame clones, with some not included. The profile shows 90,000 or so clones, roughly four fifths of them singletons. Material: uncultured baseline CD8+ T cells from peripheral blood mononuclear cells (PBMCs). The receptor source for this set is a male donor with HIV. The CDR3 runs from the conserved cysteine through the conserved F or W.

V: TRBV5-4
CDR3: CASSGLADLGQFF

V: TRBV19
CDR3: CASSTRDQGETQYF

V: TRBV7-2
CDR3: CASSLARSIGETQYF

V: TRBV6-6
CDR3: CASSPPRLDTEAFF

V: TRBV28
CDR3: CASAGDYEQYF

V: TRBV13
CDR3: CASSLQADNTEAFF

V: TRBV6-5
CDR3: CATLQPYNEQFF

V: TRBV7-3
CDR3: CASSFKLAGLNEQFF

V: TRBV18
CDR3: CASSPQQGYYGYTF

V: TRBV6-5
CDR3: CASSYSRQGRNTEAFF

V: TRBV7-9
CDR3: CASSLGGTNEKLFF

V: TRBV5-1
CDR3: CASSWTVNTEAFF

V: TRBV7-9
CDR3: CASSLGNTGELFF

V: TRBV10-2
CDR3: CASSESRTSGSTDTQYF

V: TRBV27
CDR3: CASRVALSQAHNEQFF

V: TRBV25-1
CDR3: CASFSSGTDYGYTF

V: TRBV28
CDR3: CASNRMALRSYEQYF

V: TRBV4-1
CDR3: CASSRQGTNEKLFF

V: TRBV28
CDR3: CAAQRNTEAFF

V: TRBV7-2
CDR3: CASSLLETGLTYEQYF

V: TRBV14
CDR3: CASSQWAGGGYNEQFF

V: TRBV7-2
CDR3: CASSPQPIEQYF

V: TRBV30
CDR3: CAWSVSLRRGEQFF

V: TRBV27
CDR3: CASSTRTGGSVTNEKLFF

V: TRBV7-9
CDR3: CASSLRQGADSPLHF

V: TRBV5-4
CDR3: CASSPMSTTQFSTDTQYF

V: TRBV28
CDR3: CASRTDRRKETQYF

V: TRBV5-4
CDR3: CASPGGLAGHNEQFF

V: TRBV30
CDR3: CARTGDPNEKLFF

V: TRBV6-6
CDR3: CASSYSEGLGYTF

V: TRBV2
CDR3: CASTAGWETQYF

V: TRBV19
CDR3: CATMNGQGDNEQFF

V: TRBV7-2
CDR3: CASSRWTGTNEKLFF

V: TRBV7-8
CDR3: CASSPPRSGGNQPQHF

V: TRBV9
CDR3: CASSVFGTGQETQYF

V: TRBV5-6
CDR3: CATSTRMGETQYF

V: TRBV6-6
CDR3: CASSYRDGANYGYTF

V: TRBV7-9
CDR3: CASSWTGLAGPTDTQYF

V: TRBV28
CDR3: CASSLQLGNQPQHF

V: TRBV11-1
CDR3: CASSTGHAYGYTF

V: TRBV28
CDR3: CASSSTPLAGWDPHEQYF

V: TRBV5-6
CDR3: CASSLSYNEQFF

V: TRBV19
CDR3: CASSGPGNTIYF

V: TRBV6-5
CDR3: CASSTASGSTDTQYF

V: TRBV27
CDR3: CASSLFGQTYEQYF

V: TRBV7-9
CDR3: CASSPRQGNSPLHF

V: TRBV18
CDR3: CASSTGTSGGAGETQYF

V: TRBV7-9
CDR3: CASSLAPENEKLFF

V: TRBV13
CDR3: CASSLGLVGMAQYF

V: TRBV25-1
CDR3: CASSDRGLGEQFF